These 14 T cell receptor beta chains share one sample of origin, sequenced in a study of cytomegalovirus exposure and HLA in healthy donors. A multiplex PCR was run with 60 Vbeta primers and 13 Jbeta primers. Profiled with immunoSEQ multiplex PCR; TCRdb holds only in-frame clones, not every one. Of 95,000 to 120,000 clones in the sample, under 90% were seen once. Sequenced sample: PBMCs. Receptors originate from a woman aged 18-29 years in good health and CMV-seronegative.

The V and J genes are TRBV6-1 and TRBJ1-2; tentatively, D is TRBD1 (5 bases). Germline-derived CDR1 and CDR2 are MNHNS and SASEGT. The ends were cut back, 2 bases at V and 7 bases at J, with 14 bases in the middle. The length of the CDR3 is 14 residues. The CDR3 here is CASSETRGIFGYTF. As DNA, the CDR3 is TGTGCCAGCAGTGAAACACGGGGGATCTTTGGCTACACCTTC.

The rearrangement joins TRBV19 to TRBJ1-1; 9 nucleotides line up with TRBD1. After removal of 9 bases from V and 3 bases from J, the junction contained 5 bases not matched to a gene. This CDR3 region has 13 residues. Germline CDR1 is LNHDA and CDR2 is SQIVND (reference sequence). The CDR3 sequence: CASGQGRDTEAFF. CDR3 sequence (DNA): TGTGCCAGCGGACAGGGGAGGGACACTGAAGCTTTCTTT.

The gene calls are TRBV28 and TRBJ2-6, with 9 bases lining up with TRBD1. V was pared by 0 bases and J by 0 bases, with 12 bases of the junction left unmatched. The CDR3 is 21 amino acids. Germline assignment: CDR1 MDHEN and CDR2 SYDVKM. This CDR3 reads CASSLWVKGTGRNSGANVLTF. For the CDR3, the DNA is TGTGCCAGCAGTTTATGGGTCAAGGGGACAGGGCGCAACTCTGGGGCCAACGTCCTGACTTTC. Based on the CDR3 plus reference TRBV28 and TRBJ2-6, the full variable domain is DVKVTQSSRYLVKRTGEKVFLECVQDMDHENMFWYRQDPGLGLRLIYFSYDVKMKEKGDIPEGYSVSREKKERFSLILESASTNQTSMYLCASSLWVKGTGRNSGANVLTFGAGSRLTVL.

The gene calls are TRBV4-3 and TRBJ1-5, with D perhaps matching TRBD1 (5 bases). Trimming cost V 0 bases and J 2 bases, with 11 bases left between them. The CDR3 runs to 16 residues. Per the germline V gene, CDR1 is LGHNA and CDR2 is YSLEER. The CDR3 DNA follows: TGCGCCAGCAGCCAAGATTTGACAGTTGGCAATCAGCCCCAGCATTTT. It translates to CASSQDLTVGNQPQHF.

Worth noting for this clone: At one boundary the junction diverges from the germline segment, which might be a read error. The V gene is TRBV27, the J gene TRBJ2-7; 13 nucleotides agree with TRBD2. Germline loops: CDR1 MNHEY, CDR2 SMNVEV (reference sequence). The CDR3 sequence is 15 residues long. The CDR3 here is CASTLTGLAGYEQYF. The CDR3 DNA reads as TGTGCCAGCACTTTAACGGGACTAGCGGGATACGAGCAGTACTTC.

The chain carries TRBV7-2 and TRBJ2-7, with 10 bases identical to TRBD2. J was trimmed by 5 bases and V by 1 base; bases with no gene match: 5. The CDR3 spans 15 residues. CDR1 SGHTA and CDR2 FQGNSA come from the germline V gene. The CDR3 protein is CASSLVSGGGHEQYV. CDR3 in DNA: TGTGCCAGCAGCTTAGTGAGCGGGGGGGGTCACGAGCAGTACGTC.

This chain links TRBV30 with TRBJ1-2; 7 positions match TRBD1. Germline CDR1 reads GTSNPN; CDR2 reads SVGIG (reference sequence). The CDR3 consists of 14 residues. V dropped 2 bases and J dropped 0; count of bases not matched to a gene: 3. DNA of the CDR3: TGTGCCTGGAGTACCGGGACAGCTAACTATGGCTACACCTTC. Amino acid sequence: CAWSTGTANYGYTF.

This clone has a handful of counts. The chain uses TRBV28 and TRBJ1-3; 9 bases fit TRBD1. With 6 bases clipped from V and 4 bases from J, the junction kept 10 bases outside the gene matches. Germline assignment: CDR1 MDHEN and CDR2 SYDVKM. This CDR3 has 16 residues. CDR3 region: CASRTVGTGFGNTIYF. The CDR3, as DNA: TGTGCCAGCAGGACTGTCGGGACAGGGTTCGGAAACACCATATATTTT. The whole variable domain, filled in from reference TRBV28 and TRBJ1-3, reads DVKVTQSSRYLVKRTGEKVFLECVQDMDHENMFWYRQDPGLGLRLIYFSYDVKMKEKGDIPEGYSVSREKKERFSLILESASTNQTSMYLCASRTVGTGFGNTIYFGEGSWLTVV.

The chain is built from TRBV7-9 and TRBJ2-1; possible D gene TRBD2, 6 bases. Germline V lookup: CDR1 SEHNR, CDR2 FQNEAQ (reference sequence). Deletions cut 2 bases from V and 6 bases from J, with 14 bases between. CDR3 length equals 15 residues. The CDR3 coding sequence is TGTGCCAGCAGCTTATGGGACGGGAGCTCCAATGAGCAGTTCTTC. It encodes CASSLWDGSSNEQFF.

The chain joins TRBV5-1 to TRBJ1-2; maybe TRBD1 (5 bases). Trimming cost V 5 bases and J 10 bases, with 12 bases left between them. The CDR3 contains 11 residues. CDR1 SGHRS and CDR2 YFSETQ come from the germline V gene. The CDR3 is CASSDRQNYTF. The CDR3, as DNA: TGCGCCAGCAGTGATCGACAGAACTACACCTTC.

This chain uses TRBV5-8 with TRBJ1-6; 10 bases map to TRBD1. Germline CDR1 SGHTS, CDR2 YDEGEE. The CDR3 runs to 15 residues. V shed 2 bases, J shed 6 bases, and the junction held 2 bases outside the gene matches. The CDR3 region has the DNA TGTGCCAGCAGCTTAAGGACAGGGGGTAATTCACCCCTCCACTTT. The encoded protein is CASSLRTGGNSPLHF.

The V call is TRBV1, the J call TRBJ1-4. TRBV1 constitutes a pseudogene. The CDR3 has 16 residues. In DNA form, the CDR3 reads TGCACCAGCAGCCAAGCGCCCACGGTCCCTAGTGAAAAACTGTTTTTT. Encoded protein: CTSSQAPTVPSEKLFF.

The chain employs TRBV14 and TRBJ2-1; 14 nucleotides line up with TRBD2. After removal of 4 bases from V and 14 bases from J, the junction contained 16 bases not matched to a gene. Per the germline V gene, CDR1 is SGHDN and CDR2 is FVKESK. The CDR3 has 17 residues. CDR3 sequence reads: CASSLSPGLAGEKGKFF. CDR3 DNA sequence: TGTGCCAGCAGCCTAAGCCCGGGACTAGCGGGAGAGAAGGGAAAGTTCTTC.

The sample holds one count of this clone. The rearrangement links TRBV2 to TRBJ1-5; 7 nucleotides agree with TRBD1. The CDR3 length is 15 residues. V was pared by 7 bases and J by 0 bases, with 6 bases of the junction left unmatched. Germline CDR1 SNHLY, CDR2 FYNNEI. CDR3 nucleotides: TGTGCCAGCAACCCCGACAGGGCTAGCAATCAGCCCCAGCATTTT. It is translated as CASNPDRASNQPQHF.